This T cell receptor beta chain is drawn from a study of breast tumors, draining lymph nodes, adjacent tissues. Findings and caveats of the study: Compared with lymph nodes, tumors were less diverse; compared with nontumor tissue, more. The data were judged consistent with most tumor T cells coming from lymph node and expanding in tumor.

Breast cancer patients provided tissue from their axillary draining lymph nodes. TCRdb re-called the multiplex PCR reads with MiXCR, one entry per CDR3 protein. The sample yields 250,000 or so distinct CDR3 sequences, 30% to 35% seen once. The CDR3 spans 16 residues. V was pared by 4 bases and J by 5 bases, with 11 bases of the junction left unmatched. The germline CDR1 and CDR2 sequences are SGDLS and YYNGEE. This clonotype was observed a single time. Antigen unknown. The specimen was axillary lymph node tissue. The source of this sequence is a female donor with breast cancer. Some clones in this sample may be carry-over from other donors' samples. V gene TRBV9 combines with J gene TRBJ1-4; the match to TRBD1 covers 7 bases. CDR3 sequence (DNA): TGTGCCAGCAGCTCACCGGGACAGCACTACAATGAAAAACTGTTTTTT. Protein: CASSSPGQHYNEKLFF.